Below are 4 T cell receptor beta chains sequenced from a single sample in a study of technical replicates of blood from several donors (dated by TCRdb to 2016 to 2017). Preparation of the library involved the immunoSEQ multiplex PCR assay. The table comes from immuneACCESS by way of TCRdb, which keeps in-frame sequences with V and J called. Part of the clones is missing from these tables; in studies checked, under half for an unresolved V gene and the rest for unknown reasons. The sample table records 45,000 to 65,000 clones; about 95% of these occur just once. The top ten clonotypes cover approximately 0.2% of the sample. The sample comprised T cells isolated from PBMCs. The receptors originated from a human donor in good health.

The gene calls are TRBV29-1 and TRBJ2-5; D may be TRBD1 (5 bases). The germline CDR1 and CDR2 sequences are SQVTM and ANQGSEA. This CDR3 has 14 residues. Trimming removed 7 bases at V and 2 bases at J, with 17 bases between. For the CDR3, the DNA is TGCAGCGCAGTGCCGAAAGACAGTCAAGAGACCCAGTACTTC. Its protein is CSAVPKDSQETQYF.

The rearrangement links TRBV11-2 to TRBJ2-3; weak D call: TRBD2 (6 bases). CDR3 size: 14 residues. Germline CDR1 is SGHAT and CDR2 is FQNNGV. V lost 5 bases and J 0 bases, leaving 9 bases between the germline ends. CDR3 in DNA: TGTGCCAGCAGCCTGACTAGTAGCACAGATACGCAGTATTTT. Its translation is CASSLTSSTDTQYF.

This clone was counted a few times. In DNA form, the CDR3 reads TGTGCCAGCAGTTTACAATCACAGGGGGGCTATGGCTACACCTTC. Translated, it gives CASSLQSQGGYGYTF. The chain employs TRBV6-5 and TRBJ1-2; TRBD1 matches 8 bases. Germline values: CDR1 MNHEY, CDR2 SVGAGI. The V gene end was trimmed by 4 bases and the J gene end by 4 bases; junction bases not matched to a gene: 8. The CDR3 length is 15 residues.

The V and J genes are TRBV29-1 and TRBJ2-1; 7 bases are a match to TRBD1. Germline V lookup: CDR1 SQVTM, CDR2 ANQGSEA. After removal of 5 bases from V and 9 bases from J, the junction contained 10 bases not matched to a gene. The length of the CDR3 is 13 residues. CDR3 residues: CSVPLSTGPEQFF. The DNA of the CDR3 is TGCAGCGTTCCGCTCTCGACAGGGCCTGAGCAGTTCTTC.